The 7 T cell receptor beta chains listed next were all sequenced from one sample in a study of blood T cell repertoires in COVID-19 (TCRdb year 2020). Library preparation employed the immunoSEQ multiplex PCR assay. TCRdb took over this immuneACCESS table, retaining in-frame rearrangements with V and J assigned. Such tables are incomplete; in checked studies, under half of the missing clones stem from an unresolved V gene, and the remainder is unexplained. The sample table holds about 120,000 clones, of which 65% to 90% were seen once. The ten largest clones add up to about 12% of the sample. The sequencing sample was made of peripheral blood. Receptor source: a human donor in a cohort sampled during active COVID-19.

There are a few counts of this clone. CDR3 sequence reads: CASSLEASAAGSPLHF. The CDR3 DNA follows: TGTGCCAGCAGCTTAGAGGCCTCCGCTGCGGGTTCACCCCTCCACTTT. The chain joins TRBV7-2 to TRBJ1-6; no definite D call. V was trimmed by 1 base and J by 9 bases, leaving 16 bases between them. CDR1 is SGHTA, CDR2 FQGNSA, per germline. CDR3 length: 16 amino acids.

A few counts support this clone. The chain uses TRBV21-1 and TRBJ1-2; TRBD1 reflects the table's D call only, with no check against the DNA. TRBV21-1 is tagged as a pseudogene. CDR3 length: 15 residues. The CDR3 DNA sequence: TGTGCCAGCAGCATTCACAGGGGGCCTTACTATGGCTACACCTTC. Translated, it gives CASSIHRGPYYGYTF.

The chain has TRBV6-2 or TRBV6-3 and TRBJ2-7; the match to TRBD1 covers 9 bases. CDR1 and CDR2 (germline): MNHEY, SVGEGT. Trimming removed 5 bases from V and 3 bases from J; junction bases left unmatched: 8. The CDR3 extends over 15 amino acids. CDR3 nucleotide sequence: TGTGCCAGCAGTGGACCGGGACAGGGCATCTACGAGCAGTACTTC. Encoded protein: CASSGPGQGIYEQYF.

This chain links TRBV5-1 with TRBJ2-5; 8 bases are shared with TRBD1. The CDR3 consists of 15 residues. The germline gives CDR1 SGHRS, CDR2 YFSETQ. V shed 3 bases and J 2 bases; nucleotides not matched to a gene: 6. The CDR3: CASSSGTGRQETQYF. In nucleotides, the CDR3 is TGCGCCAGCAGCTCCGGGACAGGTCGGCAAGAGACCCAGTACTTC.

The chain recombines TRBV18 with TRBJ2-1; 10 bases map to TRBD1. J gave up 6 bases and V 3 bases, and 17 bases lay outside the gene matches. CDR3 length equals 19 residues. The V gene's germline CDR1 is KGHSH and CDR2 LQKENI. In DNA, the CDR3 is TGTGCCAGCTCACCTTTGTCCAACCCCGGGACAGGGGTTGCCAATGAGCAGTTCTTC. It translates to CASSPLSNPGTGVANEQFF.

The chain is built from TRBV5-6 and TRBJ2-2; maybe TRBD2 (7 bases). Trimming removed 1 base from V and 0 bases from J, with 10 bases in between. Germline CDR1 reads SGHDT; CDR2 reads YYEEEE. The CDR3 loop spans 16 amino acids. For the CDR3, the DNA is TGTGCCAGCAGCTTGTCGGGGGGCACGAACACCGGGGAGCTGTTTTTT. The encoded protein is CASSLSGGTNTGELFF. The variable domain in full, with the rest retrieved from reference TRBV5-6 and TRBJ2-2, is DAGVTQSPTHLIKTRGQQVTLRCSPKSGHDTVSWYQQALGQGPQFIFQYYEEEERQRGNFPDRFSGHQFPNYSSELNVNALLLGDSALYLCASSLSGGTNTGELFFGEGSRLTVL.

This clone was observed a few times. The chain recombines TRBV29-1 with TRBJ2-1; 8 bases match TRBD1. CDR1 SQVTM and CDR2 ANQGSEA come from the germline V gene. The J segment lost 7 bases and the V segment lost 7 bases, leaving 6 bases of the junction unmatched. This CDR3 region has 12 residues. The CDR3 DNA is TGCAGCGCTGGGACAGGAGGAAATGAGCAGTTCTTC. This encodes CSAGTGGNEQFF.